The text below deals with one TCR beta chain. Its antigen is unidentified. The sample comes from a study of OX40 agonist ivuxolimab in advanced cancers. Study in general: Among those treated, three patients had partial responses, one with hepatocellular carcinoma and two with cutaneous melanoma.

Broader study findings: At doses 0.1 to 3.0 mg/kg, CD4+ and CD8+ clones expanded. On average, a greater number of expanded clones characterised CD8+ T cells relative to CD4+.

The assay was immunoSEQ multiplex PCR, and TCRdb's table has in-frame clones only and misses some. The data hold roughly 30,000 clones, with roughly 87% observed a single time. Patients were excluded for autoimmune disease history or systemic immunosuppression. The V gene's germline CDR1 is SGHAT and CDR2 FQNNGV. The V and J ends lost 1 base and 4 bases, in that order; junction bases with no gene match: 3. The CDR3 spans 15 residues. Sample: CD4+ or CD8+ T cells sorted from blood, taken in a trial of the OX40 agonist ivuxolimab. The V and J genes are TRBV11-2 and TRBJ2-1; TRBD2 aligns across 8 bases. The sequence was collected from an adult with an advanced solid tumor such as melanoma, head and neck, liver or kidney cancer. This chain's CDR3 is CASSLAGGVYNEQFF. CDR3 nucleotides: TGTGCCAGCAGCTTAGCGGGAGGGGTTTACAATGAGCAGTTCTTC.